The T cell receptor (beta chain) under discussion was sequenced for a study of blood T cell repertoires in COVID-19. In the study overall: COVID-19 samples, acute and convalescent, were from the United States, Italy and Spain. PBMCs, B-cell-depleted T cells, or T cells provided the cDNA or gDNA that made up the material.

As handled by the study authors: Estimated nucleated cell counts came from reference gene primer amplification. Here immunoSEQ multiplex PCR was the method, and the copy in TCRdb shows in-frame clones only, minus some. D and trimming were read from the DNA, whereas the V and J calls and clone size are those reported in that table. The repertoire holds tens of thousands of clones, about 82% seen once, with just under 7% in the top ten. This clone occurred a few times. The CDR3 is made up of 16 amino acids. V dropped 6 bases and J dropped 0 bases, with 15 bases sitting between them. CDR1 and CDR2 (germline): SEHNR, FQNEAQ (reference sequence).

Sample: peripheral blood. This TCR derives from a man aged 50 to 60 with active COVID-19. The chain uses TRBV7-9 and TRBJ1-3; a weak D match, TRBD1 (5 bases). The CDR3, as DNA: TGTGCCAGCAGTCCCCCAGGGCTGCTCTCTGGAAACACCATATATTTT. This gives the protein CASSPPGLLSGNTIYF. The full variable domain, in which reference TRBV7-9 and TRBJ1-3 provide the parts outside the CDR3, is DTGVSQNPRHKITKRGQNVTFRCDPISEHNRLYWYRQTLGQGPEFLTYFQNEAQLEKSRLLSDRFSAERPKGSFSTLEIQRTEQGDSAMYLCASSPPGLLSGNTIYFGEGSWLTVV.